These 30 T cell receptor beta chains came from one sample sequenced in a study of blood T cell repertoires in COVID-19. Sequenced by immunoSEQ multiplex PCR; TCRdb stores in-frame clones only, minus some. The data contain some 400,000 clones, around nine tenths of them singletons. Sequencing was done on a sample of PBMCs or T cells enriched from blood (not recorded which). The receptor source for this set is a woman in her 30s who had recovered from COVID-19.

This chain links TRBV27 with TRBJ1-6; a possible D gene is TRBD1 (5 bases). V was pared by 5 bases and J by 10 bases, with 9 bases between. CDR3 length: 12 residues. The germline V gene encodes CDR1 MNHEY and CDR2 SMNVEV (reference sequence). The CDR3 sequence is CASSPQGSPLHF. The CDR3 DNA follows: TGTGCCAGCAGTCCCCAGGGATCACCCCTCCACTTT.

The J gene is TRBJ2-5, the V gene TRBV5-1, with 12 bases aligning to TRBD2. The CDR3 has 18 amino acids. CDR1 and CDR2 from the germline V gene are SGHRS and YFSETQ. With V trimmed by 4 bases and J by 4 bases, 14 bases remained unmatched. CDR3 sequence: CASSQRTSGTRVVETQYF. The CDR3 nucleotides read TGCGCCAGCAGCCAACGGACTAGCGGGACGCGGGTGGTAGAGACCCAGTACTTC.

The chain employs TRBV12-3 or TRBV12-4 and TRBJ1-6; D gene unclear. Trimming took 6 bases from V and 8 from J, leaving 11 bases between them. This CDR3 region has 13 residues. The CDR3 DNA follows: TGTGCCAGCAGGGTTTTTAGCGATTCACCCCTCCACTTT. This encodes CASRVFSDSPLHF.

This clone came up once. The chain has TRBV6-5 and TRBJ2-7; TRBD1 is a possible D gene (6 bases). V lost 7 bases and J lost 4, with 17 bases in between. The CDR3 contains 14 residues. The V gene's germline CDR1 is MNHEY and CDR2 SVGAGI. CDR3 region: CASNPTGTPYEQYF. As DNA, the CDR3 is TGTGCCAGCAACCCCACCGGGACACCTTACGAGCAGTACTTC.

This clone was observed a single time. V and J are TRBV5-1 and TRBJ1-1; D remains unclear. V was shortened by 4 bases and J by 4 bases, with 17 bases between the two germline ends. Germline values: CDR1 SGHRS, CDR2 YFSETQ. The CDR3 length is 15 residues. The DNA for the CDR3 is TGCGCCAGCAGCCCGACTGACCCTACGCGCACTGAAGCTTTCTTT. Amino acids: CASSPTDPTRTEAFF.

The chain uses TRBV19 and TRBJ1-2; no reliable D call. The germline CDR1 and CDR2 sequences are LNHDA and SQIVND (reference sequence). This CDR3 contains 13 residues. The ends were cut back, 6 bases at V and 6 bases at J, with 14 bases in the middle. The CDR3 DNA follows: TGTGCCAGTAGCCCGATCGAGCGACATGGCTACACCTTC. Its protein is CASSPIERHGYTF.

This clone has more than one count but fewer than ten. In nucleotides, the CDR3 is TGTGCCACCCTTTCCCGAGGGCTAGTAGGGAACAATGAGCAGTTCTTC. As protein: CATLSRGLVGNNEQFF. The gene calls are TRBV27 and TRBJ2-1; possible D gene TRBD2, 5 bases. V was cut by 10 bases and J by 5 bases, with 24 bases left in between. CDR3 length: 16 residues. CDR1 MNHEY and CDR2 SMNVEV come from the germline V gene (reference sequence).

This chain joins TRBV24-1 and TRBJ2-2; TRBD1 aligns across 10 bases. This CDR3 region has 13 residues. V lost 4 bases, J lost 13 bases, and 5 bases stayed unmatched. Germline loops: CDR1 KGHDR, CDR2 SFDVKD. CDR3 region: CATSDRDRGLLFF. CDR3 in DNA: TGTGCCACCAGTGACCGGGACAGGGGTTTGCTGTTTTTT.

V is TRBV5-4 and J is TRBJ2-2; 8 positions match TRBD1. V lost 4 bases, J lost 2 bases, and 4 bases stayed unmatched. Germline values: CDR1 SGHNT, CDR2 YYREEE (reference sequence). This CDR3 is built from 15 residues. The CDR3 DNA follows: TGTGCCAGCAGCCAAGGGACAGGCAACACCGGGGAGCTGTTTTTT. It encodes CASSQGTGNTGELFF.

The rearrangement uses TRBV7-2 and TRBJ1-2; D might be TRBD1 (6 bases). From germline, CDR1 is SGHTA and CDR2 FQGNSA. This CDR3 contains 15 residues. Trimming shortened V by 7 bases and J by 4 bases, and 19 bases separated the two germline ends. CDR3 nucleotide sequence: TGTGCCAGCATCAAATCGCCCGGGACAATCTATGGCTACACCTTC. Translating gives CASIKSPGTIYGYTF.

The rearrangement uses TRBV27 and TRBJ1-4; perhaps TRBD1 as D (6 bases). CDR1 and CDR2 (germline): MNHEY, SMNVEV (reference sequence). The CDR3 covers 13 residues. V was clipped by 7 bases and J by 9 bases, with 15 bases between them. The CDR3, as DNA: TGTGCCAGCAAGAACAGGGTGTCGAAAAAACTGTTTTTT. Translated, it gives CASKNRVSKKLFF.

The chain employs TRBV19 and TRBJ2-1, with 11 nucleotides matching TRBD2. The junction had 11 bases not matched to a gene; V was cut back by 6 bases and J by 10 bases. The length of the CDR3 is 15 residues. Germline CDR1 and CDR2: LNHDA and SQIVND (reference sequence). The CDR3: CASSQSGLAVGEQFF. The CDR3 DNA is TGTGCCAGTAGCCAATCGGGACTAGCGGTCGGCGAGCAGTTCTTC.

The rearrangement joins TRBV18 to TRBJ1-4; no clear D. This CDR3 has 16 residues. Germline CDR1 KGHSH, CDR2 LQKENI. Trimming pared 4 bases from V and 0 bases from J, leaving 12 bases between. The CDR3 reads CASSLSTAPTNEKLFF. The CDR3 bases are TGTGCCAGCTCACTTTCCACAGCCCCAACTAATGAAAAACTGTTTTTT.

The chain links TRBV24-1 to TRBJ2-1, with 13 bases that match TRBD2. Germline CDR1 KGHDR, CDR2 SFDVKD. The CDR3 runs 17 residues. The V gene end was trimmed by 2 bases and the J gene end by 3 bases; junction bases not matched to a gene: 3. In DNA, the CDR3 is TGTGCCACCAGTGATTCCCGGACTAGCGGGGGCTACAATGAGCAGTTCTTC. This translates into CATSDSRTSGGYNEQFF.

The chain recombines TRBV3-1 (or the pseudogene TRBV3-2) with TRBJ2-4, with D possibly TRBD2 on 6 matching bases. Per germline, CDR1 LGHDT and CDR2 YNNKEL (reference sequence). V lost 3 bases and J 8 bases, leaving 14 bases between the germline ends. CDR3 length: 14 residues. CDR3 DNA sequence: TGTGCCAGCAGCCATACCGGGAGTGGGGACATTCAGTACTTC. This translates into CASSHTGSGDIQYF.

This chain links TRBV7-3 with TRBJ1-2; the D is unclear. CDR3 length: 13 residues. Germline CDR1 reads SGHTA; CDR2 reads FQGTGA. Trimming took 4 bases from V and 8 from J, leaving 14 bases between them. CDR3 residues: CASSSSGVGGYTF. In DNA, the CDR3 is TGTGCCAGCAGCTCATCCGGGGTAGGAGGCTACACCTTC.

This clone showed up just once. The V gene is TRBV7-9, the J gene TRBJ2-3, with TRBD2 identical over 7 bases. V trimming: 4 bases; J trimming: 3 bases; junction bases outside the gene matches: 7. CDR1 is SEHNR, CDR2 FQNEAQ, per germline (reference sequence). The CDR3 is made up of 15 amino acids. CDR3 loop: CASSSLGGKTDTQYF. DNA for the CDR3: TGTGCCAGCAGCTCCCTCGGGGGGAAGACAGATACGCAGTATTTT.

CDR3 nucleotides: TGTGCCAGCAGCGTAGGCGGGGGACCGGACTATGGCTACACCTTC. Translating it yields CASSVGGGPDYGYTF. The chain couples TRBV9 to TRBJ1-2; tentatively, D is TRBD1 (5 bases). The CDR3 covers 15 residues. The V and J ends lost 0 bases and 3 bases respectively, with 12 bases between them. Germline V CDR1 and CDR2: SGDLS, YYNGEE.

The chain couples TRBV24-1 to TRBJ2-1; 8 bases are a match to TRBD2. Germline CDR1 is KGHDR and CDR2 is SFDVKD. With V trimmed by 9 bases and J by 4 bases, 7 bases remained unmatched. The CDR3 is 14 residues long. The DNA for the CDR3 is TGTGCCACCTCGACGGAGCGGGAGTACAATGAGCAGTTCTTC. Translation: CATSTEREYNEQFF.

This chain connects TRBV27 to TRBJ2-1; 8 bases map to TRBD1. The CDR3 has 13 amino acids. In germline, CDR1 is MNHEY, CDR2 SMNVEV (reference sequence). Trimming at V came to 4 bases and at J to 7 bases, leaving 3 bases not matched to a gene. The CDR3 nucleotides are TGTGCCAGCAGTTGGACAGGGCTAAATGAGCAGTTCTTC. Translating gives CASSWTGLNEQFF.

In the case of this clone: This may come from a read error, since a much larger clone is one base off. V gene TRBV29-1 combines with J gene TRBJ2-1; TRBD1 aligns across 11 bases. Germline CDR1 reads SQVTM; CDR2 reads ANQGSEA. Losses at the gene ends were 7 bases for V and 3 bases for J; bases not matched to a gene: 2. This CDR3 region has 13 residues. The CDR3 nucleotides are TGCAGCGGTGGGACAGGGGGCTACAATGAGCAGTTCTTC. Its translation is CSGGTGGYNEQFF.

Here the CDR3 DNA reads TGTGCCAGCAGCACAACACAGGGGCGAGAAGACTATGGCTACACCTTC. Protein product: CASSTTQGREDYGYTF. The chain has TRBV9 and TRBJ1-2; TRBD1 matches 7 bases. The CDR3 covers 16 residues. Trimming took 4 bases from V and 3 from J; bases not matched to a gene: 12. Germline lookup yields CDR1 SGDLS and CDR2 YYNGEE.

In its sample, this clone was seen once. The CDR3 here is CAWSTSRVSTEAFF. The DNA for the CDR3 is TGTGCCTGGTCGACTTCCAGGGTTTCTACTGAAGCTTTCTTT. The J gene is TRBJ1-1, the V gene TRBV30, with a possible D match to TRBD1 (5 bases). Per germline, CDR1 GTSNPN and CDR2 SVGIG (reference sequence). V was shortened by 5 bases and J by 5 bases, with 18 bases between the two germline ends. This CDR3 is 14 amino acids long.

The gene calls are TRBV25-1 and TRBJ2-7; 9 bases are shared with TRBD1. Trimming at V came to 3 bases and at J to 4 bases, leaving 7 bases not matched to a gene. Germline-derived CDR1 and CDR2 are MGHDK and SYGVNS. The length of the CDR3 is 15 residues. The CDR3 nucleotides are TGTGCCAGCAGTGAGCCGGGACAGGGAATGTACGAGCAGTACTTC. Its protein product is CASSEPGQGMYEQYF.

The CDR3 DNA follows: TGTGCCACCAGCAGAGGAGGGCCCAGGGGAGTAAAAGCTTTGACTGAAGCTTTCTTT. As protein: CATSRGGPRGVKALTEAFF. The chain has TRBV15 and TRBJ1-1; perhaps TRBD1 as D (6 bases). The CDR3 spans 19 residues. Germline V gives CDR1 LNHNV, CDR2 YYDKDF (reference sequence). V shed 1 base and J shed 5 bases, with 26 bases lying between them.

V is TRBV19 and J is TRBJ1-2; D remains ambiguous. Trimming removed 10 bases from V and 5 bases from J, with 20 bases in between. The CDR3 is 14 amino acids. Germline loops: CDR1 LNHDA, CDR2 SQIVND (reference sequence). The CDR3 nucleotides are TGTGCCACCGCGGAACATCTCATCGGTTATGGCTACACCTTC. Its protein product is CATAEHLIGYGYTF.

The chain employs TRBV21-1 and TRBJ1-1. TRBV21-1 has pseudogene status. There are 18 residues in the CDR3. CDR3 sequence: CASSNEARQRGPNTEAFF. In nucleotides, the CDR3 is TGTGCCAGCAGCAATGAGGCCCGACAGCGGGGGCCGAACACTGAAGCTTTCTTT.

The chain employs TRBV5-4 and TRBJ2-5, with 8 bases fitting TRBD1. In germline, CDR1 is SGHNT, CDR2 YYREEE (reference sequence). V dropped 1 base and J dropped 5; count of bases not matched to a gene: 7. The CDR3 extends over 15 amino acids. The CDR3 reads CASSLPRQGYETQYF. CDR3 DNA: TGTGCCAGCAGCTTGCCGAGACAGGGGTATGAGACCCAGTACTTC.

In this sample, this clone turned up once. The V call is TRBV14, the J call TRBJ1-3; D not resolved. Germline assignment: CDR1 SGHDN and CDR2 FVKESK. This CDR3 comprises 15 residues. V gave up 3 bases and J gave up 0 bases, with 9 bases separating them. The CDR3 protein is CASSHDLDSGNTIYF. The CDR3 region has the DNA TGTGCCAGCAGCCACGATTTAGACTCTGGAAACACCATATATTTT.

The J gene is TRBJ2-1, the V gene TRBV6-1; 11 positions match TRBD1. The germline V gene has CDR1 MNHNS and CDR2 SASEGT. The CDR3 covers 16 residues. With 3 bases clipped from V and 7 bases from J, the junction kept 8 bases outside the gene matches. This chain's CDR3 is CASSEPPGQGANEQFF. CDR3 nucleotides: TGTGCCAGCAGTGAGCCCCCCGGACAGGGGGCAAATGAGCAGTTCTTC.